This paragraph reports one T cell receptor beta chain. The CDR3 is made up of 14 amino acids. CDR1 and CDR2 (germline): KGHSH, LQKENI. Samples came from healthy bone marrow donors. Both 60 Vbeta primers and 13 Jbeta primers went into the PCR. TCRdb's copy holds only in-frame clones and misses some; the assay was immunoSEQ multiplex PCR. The repertoire holds around 200,000 clones, with 75% to 90% as singletons. This specimen belongs to a study of cytomegalovirus exposure and HLA in healthy donors. Study-level information: Earlier work reported 100 million or so unique TCR beta sequences from about 179 million T cells.

This rearrangement joins TRBV18 to TRBJ2-5; 12 positions agree with TRBD1. The assigned J gene may be wrong: the sequence end matches TRBJ2-7 better. The source material was PBMCs. This clonotype originated in a woman between 18 and 29 years old in good health and CMV-seronegative. DNA of the CDR3: TGTGCCAGCTCACCGGGGACAGGGGGCGACGAGCAGTACTTC. Translating gives CASSPGTGGDEQYF.